The sequence of this T cell receptor (beta chain) was determined in a study of blood T cell repertoires in COVID-19. Across the whole study: The United States, Italy and Spain supplied acute and convalescent COVID-19 samples.

V lost 5 bases, J lost 5 bases, and 5 bases stayed unmatched. Germline-derived CDR1 and CDR2 are SGHTA and FQGNSA. The CDR3 sequence is 15 residues long. In the authors' workflow: Estimation of nucleated cell counts relied on the amplification of reference gene primers. Using immunoSEQ multiplex PCR, the repertoire was profiled, and TCRdb retains in-frame clones only, with some absent. V and J calls and clone size are those listed in that table; D and trimming were worked out from the DNA. Of 150,000 or so clones listed, around 89% were seen once; the top ten hold 10% to 15%. This receptor was obtained from a man aged 18 to 30 with COVID-19, enrolled during active disease. The specimen sequenced was peripheral blood. The rearrangement links TRBV7-2 to TRBJ2-3; 12 nucleotides agree with TRBD2. The DNA of the CDR3 is TGTGCCAGCAGCCCCGGGGGACTAGCGGGAGATACGCAGTATTTT. This gives the protein CASSPGGLAGDTQYF.